The sequence of this T cell receptor (beta chain) was determined in a study of blood T cells in healthy people across ages. The use of a sample-barcoded 5' primer and a J-beta primer mix characterized a second PCR of about 7 to 12 cycles. Each CDR3 protein gets one entry after TCRdb re-called the 5' RACE reads with MiXCR. The table has over 750,000 distinct CDR3 sequences, 20% to 25% seen once. Drawing of peripheral blood yielded about 10 milliliters from each donor. This clonotype was seen a few times. The data also belong to a second study, concerning T cells of mothers and their children.

The specimen sequenced was blood. The source is a boy aged 5-17 years in good health.

Here the CDR3 DNA reads TGCAGTGCTAGAGGGACTAGCGGGGGGGCCGGCGAGCAGTTCTTC. Residues: CSARGTSGGAGEQFF. This chain uses TRBV20-1 with TRBJ2-1, with 15 bases that match TRBD2. The germline V gene has CDR1 DFQATT and CDR2 SNEGSKA (reference sequence). The CDR3 is 15 amino acids. The V segment lost 1 base and the J segment 10 bases; nucleotides outside the gene matches: 5.